The next 21 T cell receptor beta chains were all read from a single sample in a study of blood T cell repertoires in COVID-19. Some clones are missing from TCRdb's copy, which holds only in-frame ones; the method was immunoSEQ multiplex PCR. Seen here are some 100,000 clones, roughly 89% observed once, and the top ten hold around 5.7%. What was sequenced was peripheral blood. These receptors came from a man between 65 and 79 years old with acute or convalescent COVID-19.

The sample holds one count of this clone. J is TRBJ1-1 and V is TRBV12-3 or TRBV12-4; 10 bases fit TRBD1. This CDR3 has 13 amino acids. Unmatched junction bases numbered 3, after V lost 6 bases and J lost 5 bases. DNA for the CDR3: TGTGCCAGCAGGGGACAGGGGAGGACTGAAGCTTTCTTT. Amino acid sequence: CASRGQGRTEAFF.

The chain joins TRBV3-1 (or the pseudogene TRBV3-2) to TRBJ1-2; 10 nucleotides line up with TRBD1. CDR1 and CDR2 (germline): LGHDT, YNNKEL (reference sequence). The CDR3 length is 15 residues. V trimming: 1 base; J trimming: 5 bases; junction bases outside the gene matches: 4. The CDR3: CASSQGQGALYGYTF. For the CDR3, the DNA is TGTGCCAGCAGCCAAGGACAGGGGGCTCTATATGGCTACACCTTC.

V and J are TRBV27 and TRBJ1-5, with D hard to call. Trimming cost V 4 bases and J 4 bases, with 8 bases left between them. CDR1 is MNHEY and CDR2 is SMNVEV in the germline V gene (reference sequence). The CDR3 runs 13 residues. The CDR3 DNA follows: TGTGCCAGCAGTTACGGGGAGAATCAGCCCCAGCATTTT. Its translation: CASSYGENQPQHF.

The chain uses TRBV10-2 and TRBJ1-3; no clear D. V dropped 8 bases and J dropped 0 bases, with 5 bases sitting between them. Germline V gives CDR1 WSHSY, CDR2 SAAADI. CDR3 length: 12 residues. The CDR3 DNA follows: TGCGCCAGCCGGGACTCTGGAAACACCATATATTTT. Translating gives CASRDSGNTIYF.

This chain links TRBV28 with TRBJ2-5, with D maybe TRBD2 (5 bases). This CDR3 contains 14 residues. Trimming shortened V by 2 bases and J by 5 bases, and 12 bases separated the two germline ends. Germline-derived CDR1 and CDR2 are MDHEN and SYDVKM. The CDR3 DNA follows: TGTGCCAGCAGTTTACCAGTGAGGGTTGAGACCCAGTACTTC. Translating gives CASSLPVRVETQYF.

The rearrangement links TRBV3-1 (or the pseudogene TRBV3-2) to TRBJ2-3, with D possibly TRBD2 on 6 matching bases. CDR3 length equals 17 residues. Trimming removed 4 bases at V and 1 base at J, with 18 bases between. Looked up from germline, CDR1 is LGHDT and CDR2 is YNNKEL (reference sequence). CDR3: CASSRAGGDDGTDTQYF. The CDR3 bases are TGTGCCAGCAGCCGCGCCGGCGGGGATGACGGCACAGATACGCAGTATTTT.

The chain uses TRBV5-5 and TRBJ1-6, with D unresolved. The CDR3 length is 16 residues. Trimming cost V 3 bases and J 7 bases, with 17 bases left between them. Germline CDR1 is SGHKS and CDR2 is YYEKEE (reference sequence). CDR3 loop: CASSSRTSGGNSPLHF. Here the CDR3 DNA reads TGTGCCAGCAGCTCTAGGACGTCGGGCGGGAATTCACCCCTCCACTTT.

The CDR3 sequence: CASSSDRTSNQPQHF. The CDR3 nucleotides are TGTGCCAGCAGCTCCGACAGGACTAGCAATCAGCCCCAGCATTTT. The gene calls are TRBV11-2 and TRBJ1-5; D might be TRBD1 (6 bases). V was trimmed by 4 bases and J by 0 bases, leaving 10 bases between them. Germline values: CDR1 SGHAT, CDR2 FQNNGV. This CDR3 has 15 residues.

This chain links TRBV7-9 with TRBJ2-2; 11 nucleotides agree with TRBD2. The CDR3 consists of 16 residues. V gave up 6 bases and J gave up 1 base; unmatched junction bases: 4. Germline CDR1 is SEHNR and CDR2 is FQNEAQ (reference sequence). CDR3 amino acids: CASSTSGRGNTGELFF. CDR3 DNA sequence: TGTGCCAGCAGTACTAGCGGGAGAGGGAACACCGGGGAGCTGTTTTTT. The variable domain in full, completed from reference TRBV7-9 and TRBJ2-2, reads DTGVSQNPRHKITKRGQNVTFRCDPISEHNRLYWYRQTLGQGPEFLTYFQNEAQLEKSRLLSDRFSAERPKGSFSTLEIQRTEQGDSAMYLCASSTSGRGNTGELFFGEGSRLTVL.

The CDR3 nucleotides are TGTGCCAGCAGCTTAGCGCAGGCAGGCCCTAATGAAAAACTGTTTTTT. Amino acids: CASSLAQAGPNEKLFF. The chain carries TRBV7-8 and TRBJ1-4; D not resolved. This CDR3 region has 16 residues. Germline V gene lookup returns CDR1 SGHVS and CDR2 FQNEAQ. V was trimmed by 0 bases and J by 3 bases, leaving 11 bases between them.

This chain uses TRBV30 with TRBJ1-3, with D hard to call. The V end was cut by 0 bases, the J end by 4 bases, with 13 bases between. CDR3 length equals 15 residues. Germline loops: CDR1 GTSNPN, CDR2 SVGIG (reference sequence). The CDR3 sequence is CAWSVLAAVGNTIYF. The CDR3 DNA follows: TGTGCCTGGAGTGTCTTGGCAGCGGTGGGAAACACCATATATTTT.

This chain connects TRBV29-1 to TRBJ1-2, with D unclear. V shed 6 bases and J shed 4 bases, with 9 bases lying between them. The CDR3 is made up of 11 amino acids. From germline, CDR1 is SQVTM and CDR2 ANQGSEA. CDR3 loop: CSVEEFYGYTF. The CDR3 DNA follows: TGCAGCGTCGAGGAATTCTATGGCTACACCTTC. The complete variable domain, with remaining parts taken from reference TRBV29-1 and TRBJ1-2, reads SAVISQKPSRDICQRGTSLTIQCQVDSQVTMMFWYRQQPGQSLTLIATANQGSEATYESGFVIDKFPISRPNLTFSTLTVSNMSPEDSSIYLCSVEEFYGYTFGSGTRLTVV.

This clone turned up a few times. This chain connects TRBV28 to TRBJ1-1; 10 bases map to TRBD1. This CDR3 is 17 amino acids long. The junction had 9 bases not matched to a gene; V was cut back by 5 bases and J by 0 bases. Per the germline V gene, CDR1 is MDHEN and CDR2 is SYDVKM. The chain's CDR3 is CASSKMTGGYVNTEAFF. The CDR3 DNA follows: TGTGCCAGCAGTAAAATGACAGGGGGCTATGTGAACACTGAAGCTTTCTTT.

CDR3 protein: CAWSSIHRGQYEQYF. The CDR3 coding sequence is TGTGCCTGGAGTTCGATTCACAGGGGGCAATACGAGCAGTACTTC. The V call is TRBV30, the J call TRBJ2-7, with TRBD1 matching 9 bases. Germline V gene lookup returns CDR1 GTSNPN and CDR2 SVGIG (reference sequence). There are 15 residues in the CDR3. V dropped 2 bases and J dropped 4; count of bases not matched to a gene: 9. The variable domain in full, completed from reference TRBV30 and TRBJ2-7, reads SQTIHQWPATLVQPVGSPLSLECTVEGTSNPNLYWYRQAAGRGLQLLFYSVGIGQISSEVPQNLSASRPQDRQFILSSKKLLLSDSGFYLCAWSSIHRGQYEQYFGPGTRLTVT.

J is TRBJ2-3 and V is TRBV5-4; a weak D match, TRBD1 (5 bases). The CDR3 contains 15 residues. Per germline, CDR1 SGHNT and CDR2 YYREEE (reference sequence). V was cut by 5 bases and J by 6 bases, with 19 bases left in between. CDR3 bases: TGTGCCAGCAGGCTGCAGGGCCTATCGTGGGATACGCAGTATTTT. This translates into CASRLQGLSWDTQYF.

The rearrangement uses TRBV6-5 and TRBJ1-1, with TRBD1 matching over 8 bases. V was pared by 4 bases and J by 4 bases, with 5 bases of the junction left unmatched. CDR1 is MNHEY, CDR2 SVGAGI, per germline. This CDR3 spans 14 amino acids. The CDR3 here is CASSSDRGGTEAFF. DNA of the CDR3: TGTGCCAGCAGTTCTGACAGGGGTGGCACTGAAGCTTTCTTT.

J is TRBJ2-1 and V is TRBV11-3; 10 bases line up with TRBD1. CDR1 SGHNT and CDR2 YENEEA come from the germline V gene. The junction had 7 bases not matched to a gene; V was cut back by 1 base and J by 7 bases. The CDR3 covers 16 residues. CDR3 nucleotide sequence: TGTGCCAGCAGCTTAGGCCCGGGACAGGGGTTTAATGAGCAGTTCTTC. Protein sequence: CASSLGPGQGFNEQFF.

CDR3 amino acids: CASSLGEQGLNYGYTF. The CDR3 bases are TGTGCCAGCAGCTTAGGTGAACAGGGCTTAAACTATGGCTACACCTTC. This rearrangement joins TRBV7-8 to TRBJ1-2; TRBD1 might be the D (6 bases). V gave up 1 base and J gave up 2 bases, with 14 bases separating them. This CDR3 region has 16 residues. From germline, CDR1 is SGHVS and CDR2 FQNEAQ.

V gene TRBV24-1 combines with J gene TRBJ1-2; TRBD1 matches 9 bases. Germline assignment: CDR1 KGHDR and CDR2 SFDVKD. J gave up 8 bases and V 6 bases, and 6 bases lay outside the gene matches. The CDR3 extends over 13 amino acids. The chain's CDR3 is CATSIWDRAGYTF. In DNA form, the CDR3 reads TGTGCCACCAGTATCTGGGACAGGGCGGGCTACACCTTC.

The chain recombines TRBV28 with TRBJ2-1; 9 nucleotides align to TRBD1. The germline V gene has CDR1 MDHEN and CDR2 SYDVKM. After removal of 5 bases from V and 3 bases from J, the junction contained 5 bases not matched to a gene. This CDR3 spans 15 amino acids. As DNA, the CDR3 is TGTGCCAGCAGTCAGACAGGGGGTAGCTACAATGAGCAGTTCTTC. Protein product: CASSQTGGSYNEQFF.

J is TRBJ2-7 and V is TRBV19; 13 nucleotides align to TRBD2. The CDR3 sequence is 15 residues long. V trimming: 7 bases; J trimming: 1 base; junction bases outside the gene matches: 4. Germline-derived CDR1 and CDR2 are LNHDA and SQIVND (reference sequence). The CDR3 DNA reads as TGTGCCAGTACGGAGGGACTAGCGGGATCCTACGAGCAGTACTTC. Translating it yields CASTEGLAGSYEQYF.